The clone carrying this T cell receptor beta chain was observed many times. Its antigen is unknown. The time point was: persistent/refractory GD, antithyroid drugs over 5 years with positive TRAb. The authors made the TCR library using RNA they extracted from PBMCs. This specimen belongs to a study of regulatory T cells in long-lasting Graves disease. Study details: By definition, persistent Graves' disease involved antithyroid drugs for over 5 years alongside positive TSH receptor antibodies. Study results and caveats: Persistent Graves' disease cases displayed lower TCR diversity than newly diagnosed ones. The study found TRBV28, TRBJ1-2 and TRBJ2-5 favored in persistent disease.

This CDR3 spans 16 amino acids. V lost 4 bases and J 1 base, leaving 14 bases between the germline ends. Both iRepertoire HTBI primers and Arm-PCR of CDR3 regions were used to build the TCR beta libraries. TCRdb recomputed calls from the multiplex PCR reads with MiXCR, one row per CDR3 protein. Of around 510,000 distinct CDR3 sequences listed, less than 25% are singletons. The rearrangement uses TRBV12-3 or TRBV12-4 and TRBJ1-5, with D perhaps TRBD1 (6 bases). The TCR sequence derives from a female donor with Graves disease. This specimen was peripheral blood mononuclear cells (PBMCs), taken when the disease was refractory, from a patient treated with antithyroid drugs. CDR3 sequence: CASSSTTTGSNQPQHF. The CDR3 DNA reads as TGTGCCAGCAGTTCAACCACCACAGGGAGCAATCAGCCCCAGCATTTT.